What follows is one T cell receptor (beta chain) and its context. The table came from immunoSEQ multiplex PCR; TCRdb's copy has only in-frame clones and leaves some out. Of about 170,000 clones in the sample, 83% were seen once. This entry comes from a study of blood T cell repertoires in COVID-19. Study-level background: Sources were T cells, B-cell-depleted T cells, or PBMCs; the material itself was cDNA or gDNA.

Trimming took off 4 bases at V and 9 bases at J, with 13 bases between the two ends. The CDR3 extends over 12 amino acids. Germline assignment: CDR1 SGDLS and CDR2 YYNGEE. The sequence was obtained from an elderly woman with acute or convalescent COVID-19. The chain combines TRBV9 with TRBJ1-2; maybe TRBD1 (5 bases). Sequencing was carried out using peripheral blood. As DNA, the CDR3 is TGTGCCAGCAGCCCCGGGACTTCGAGCTACACCTTC. It codes for CASSPGTSSYTF. Drawing the rest from reference TRBV9 and TRBJ1-2, the complete variable domain is DSGVTQTPKHLITATGQRVTLRCSPRSGDLSVYWYQQSLDQGLQFLIQYYNGEERAKGNILERFSAQQFPDLHSELNLSSLELGDSALYFCASSPGTSSYTFGSGTRLTVV.